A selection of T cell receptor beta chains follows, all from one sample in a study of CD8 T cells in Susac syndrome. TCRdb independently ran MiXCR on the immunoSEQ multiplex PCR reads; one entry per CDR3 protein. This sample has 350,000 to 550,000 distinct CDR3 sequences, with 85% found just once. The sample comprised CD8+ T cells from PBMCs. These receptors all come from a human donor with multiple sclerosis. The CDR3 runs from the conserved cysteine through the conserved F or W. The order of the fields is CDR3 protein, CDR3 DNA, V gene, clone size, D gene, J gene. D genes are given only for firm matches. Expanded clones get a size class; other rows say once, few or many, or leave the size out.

CASRMPRSGANVLTF,TGTGCCAGCCGGATGCCCCGCTCTGGGGCCAACGTCCTGACTTTC,TRBV28,once,NA,TRBJ2-6
CATRLAGVTGELFF,TGTGCCACCAGACTAGCGGGGGTCACCGGGGAGCTGTTTTTT,TRBV10-3,once,TRBD2,TRBJ2-2
CASSEAPPPGYEQYF,TGTGCCAGCAGTGAAGCCCCGCCCCCAGGGTACGAGCAGTACTTC,TRBV6-1,few,NA,TRBJ2-7
CASSLGEPPYNEQFF,TGTGCCAGCAGCTTGGGGGAGCCTCCCTACAATGAGCAGTTCTTC,TRBV5-5,NA,NA,TRBJ2-1
CASSLDLQIQYF,TGTGCCAGCAGCTTAGACCTCCAGATACAGTACTTC,TRBV7-9,NA,NA,TRBJ2-7
CASSFPPDTQYF,TGTGCCAGCAGCTTCCCGCCCGATACGCAGTATTTT,TRBV7-2,NA,NA,TRBJ2-3
CASSLNDNSYEQYF,TGTGCCAGCAGTTTGAACGACAATTCCTACGAGCAGTACTTC,TRBV27,NA,NA,TRBJ2-7
CASSLDSLETQYF,TGTGCTAGCAGCTTAGACTCGCTAGAGACCCAGTACTTC,TRBV7-7,NA,NA,TRBJ2-5
CSVAGLNTEAFF,TGCAGCGTTGCGGGCCTGAACACTGAAGCTTTCTTT,TRBV29-1,few,NA,TRBJ1-1
CASSEWGGEQYF,TGCGCCAGCAGTGAGTGGGGTGGCGAGCAGTACTTC,TRBV10-2,NA,NA,TRBJ2-7
CASSERETDTQYF,TGTGCCAGCAGTGAGCGGGAGACAGATACGCAGTATTTT,TRBV6-4,NA,TRBD2,TRBJ2-3
CASSYGGTTYNEQFF,TGTGCCAGCAGTTACGGCGGGACTACCTACAATGAGCAGTTCTTC,TRBV27,NA,TRBD2,TRBJ2-1
CSASGTSNYGYTF,TGCAGTGCTTCCGGGACTTCGAACTATGGCTACACCTTC,TRBV20-1,NA,NA,TRBJ1-2
CASRAQGESNQPQHF,TGTGCCAGCAGGGCTCAGGGAGAGAGCAATCAGCCCCAGCATTTT,TRBV12-3/TRBV12-4,NA,NA,TRBJ1-5
CASSGDRETEAFF,TGTGCCAGCTCAGGCGACAGGGAAACTGAAGCTTTCTTT,TRBV18,few,TRBD1,TRBJ1-1
CASSQENRQVSGAFF,TGCGCCAGCAGCCAAGAGAATCGACAGGTCTCCGGAGCTTTCTTT,TRBV4-1,NA,NA,TRBJ1-1
CASSSTGHSPDTQYF,TGTGCCAGCAGCTCAACTGGACACAGTCCAGATACGCAGTATTTT,TRBV7-9,NA,NA,TRBJ2-3
CAWSESYNEQFF,TGTGCCTGGAGTGAGTCCTACAATGAGCAGTTCTTC,TRBV30,once,NA,TRBJ2-1
CASARTNTEAFF,TGTGCCAGCGCCCGGACGAACACTGAAGCTTTCTTT,TRBV28,NA,NA,TRBJ1-1
CASSQAEGQGQTEAFF,TGTGCCAGCAGCCAAGCCGAGGGGCAAGGGCAGACTGAAGCTTTCTTT,TRBV4-2,NA,NA,TRBJ1-1
CASSPTSGRFTDTQYF,TGTGCCAGCAGCCCAACGAGCGGGAGGTTCACAGATACGCAGTATTTT,TRBV7-3,once,TRBD2,TRBJ2-3
CASSQWGTGLPYEQYF,TGTGCCAGCAGCCAATGGGGGACAGGGCTACCCTACGAGCAGTACTTC,TRBV3-1,NA,TRBD1,TRBJ2-7
CASSFRGQGNTGELFF,TGTGCCAGCAGCTTTCGGGGACAGGGCAACACCGGGGAGCTGTTTTTT,TRBV5-4,NA,TRBD1,TRBJ2-2
CASSIGLAGGDEQFF,TGTGCCAGTAGTATAGGACTAGCGGGAGGAGATGAGCAGTTCTTC,TRBV19,NA,TRBD2,TRBJ2-1
CAWSVPPRGPEGTDTQYF,TGTGCCTGGAGCGTCCCACCCAGGGGGCCCGAGGGCACAGATACGCAGTATTTT,TRBV30,once,TRBD1,TRBJ2-3
CASSLDSGANVLTF,TGTGCCAGCAGCTTAGACTCTGGGGCCAACGTCCTGACTTTC,TRBV7-9,many,NA,TRBJ2-6